Listed below are T cell receptor beta chains from one sample, sequenced in a study of CD8+ T cells in alopecia areata. Repertoires were generated with immunoSEQ multiplex PCR, while TCRdb's copy carries only in-frame clones and drops some. This table holds 150,000 or so clones, about 61% found once. The sample consisted of CD4+ T cells sorted from blood, taken between weeks 55 and 65, from a patient treated with tofacitinib. The receptors were sampled from a human donor with alopecia areata. Each CDR3 is given with its conserved first and last residue. A D gene is named only where the DNA matches it firmly. Clone size is shown for a subset of rows, as once, few, many or a class of expanded clone.

TRBV30	TRBJ2-2	once	-	CAWSGWGPGELFF	TGTGCCTGGAGTGGCTGGGGGCCCGGGGAGCTGTTTTTT
TRBV2	TRBJ1-6	once	-	CASSVGQGLSPLHF	TGTGCCAGCTCTGTGGGGCAGGGCCTTTCACCCCTCCACTTT
TRBV9	TRBJ2-6	once	-	CASSLEANVLTF	TGTGCCAGCAGCTTAGAGGCCAACGTCCTGACTTTC
TRBV7-9	TRBJ2-7	-	TRBD1	CASRQGPYEQYF	TGTGCCAGCCGACAGGGACCCTACGAGCAGTACTTC
TRBV9	TRBJ2-7	-	-	CASSVTTGPSYEQYF	TGTGCCAGCAGCGTCACGACAGGACCATCCTACGAGCAGTACTTC
TRBV7-9	TRBJ2-4	few	-	CASSPPGGGLAKNIQYF	TGTGCCAGCAGCCCACCCGGGGGCGGGCTGGCCAAAAACATTCAGTACTTC
TRBV6-5	TRBJ2-6	few	-	CASKKLATGANVLTF	TGTGCCAGCAAGAAGCTAGCTACTGGGGCCAACGTCCTGACTTTC
TRBV30	TRBJ1-2	-	-	CAWSTPGQVYGYTF	TGTGCCTGGAGTACTCCGGGACAAGTGTATGGCTACACCTTC
TRBV5-6	TRBJ1-6	-	-	CASSRTSGGRYSPLHF	TGTGCCAGCAGCCGTACCTCGGGGGGCCGGTATTCACCCCTCCACTTT
TRBV6-5	TRBJ1-5	-	TRBD1	CASSPTGQGNQPQHF	TGTGCCAGCAGCCCTACCGGACAGGGAAATCAGCCCCAGCATTTT
TRBV19	TRBJ2-6	-	-	CASSIEAGLRANVLTF	TGTGCCAGTAGTATTGAAGCCGGGCTTAGGGCCAACGTCCTGACTTTC
TRBV30	TRBJ2-1	few	-	CAWSEVRNEQFF	TGTGCCTGGAGTGAGGTGAGGAATGAGCAGTTCTTC
TRBV27	TRBJ1-6	-	-	CASSFSHF	TGTGCCAGCAGTTTTTCCCACTTT
TRBV12-5	TRBJ2-3	-	-	CASGLSRASTDTQYF	TGTGCTAGTGGTTTGTCCCGGGCGTCCACAGATACGCAGTATTTT
TRBV7-3	TRBJ2-5	-	-	CASSLWGRETQYF	TGTGCCAGCAGCTTATGGGGACGGGAGACCCAGTACTTC
TRBV23-1	TRBJ1-2	-	TRBD1	CASSQSRSDRWTGRPYGYTF	TGCGCCAGCAGTCAATCTCGGTCCGACCGTTGGACAGGGAGACCCTATGGCTACACCTTC
TRBV7-9	TRBJ2-7	-	TRBD1	CASSPRGQGMNEQYF	TGTGCCAGCAGCCCGCGGGGACAGGGTATGAACGAGCAGTACTTC
TRBV30	TRBJ1-2	few	TRBD1	CAWSRGLVNYGYTF	TGTGCCTGGAGCAGGGGGCTAGTGAACTATGGCTACACCTTC
TRBV2	TRBJ2-5	few	-	CASSDWGTQYF	TGTGCCAGCAGTGATTGGGGGACCCAGTACTTC
TRBV9	TRBJ1-6	-	-	CASSVEGSPLHF	TGTGCCAGCAGCGTAGAAGGATCACCCCTCCACTTT
TRBV5-1	TRBJ2-3	-	-	CASSLGGGTDTQYF	TGCGCCAGCAGCTTGGGGGGAGGCACAGATACGCAGTATTTT
TRBV29-1	TRBJ2-1	-	TRBD2	CSVDPAGDPIAYNEQFF	TGCAGCGTTGATCCAGCGGGGGACCCCATCGCCTACAATGAGCAGTTCTTC
TRBV27	TRBJ2-4	few	-	CASSLSLRQKNIQYF	TGTGCCAGCAGTTTATCCCTTCGGCAGAAAAACATTCAGTACTTC
TRBV2	TRBJ2-1	-	TRBD1	CASSGSLTGALNEQFF	TGTGCCAGCAGTGGATCTCTTACAGGGGCTTTGAATGAGCAGTTCTTC